This T cell receptor (delta chain) was sequenced during a study of Vδ1+ human thymocytes. Study results and caveats: Highly polyclonal TRG and TRD repertoires with Gaussian CDR3 length distributions appeared in thymus.

The template was reverse-transcribed extracted RNA. CDR3 amplicons came from multiplex PCR with pooled V-gene forward and constant-region reverse primers. TCRdb reanalyzed the multiplex PCR reads using CATT. Among 20,000 to 25,000 delta-chain clones listed, 25% to 30% were seen once. V dropped 8 bases and J dropped 0 bases, with 16 bases sitting between them. CDR1 TSWWSYY and CDR2 QGS come from the germline V gene. This CDR3 spans 15 amino acids. By share, this clone counts as medium-sized. The antigen remains undetermined. This sequence originates from a boy in the first two years of life who had congenital heart surgery. The sequencing input was Vdelta1+ gamma-delta thymocytes from the thymus. Subset described: FACS-sorted CD3+ TCRalphabeta- TCRVdelta1+ TCRVdelta2- thymocytes. The chain has TRDV1 and TRDJ1; a possible D gene is TRDD3 (5 bases). The CDR3 is CALWGRHGYTDKLIF. CDR3 DNA sequence: TGTGCTCTTTGGGGAAGACACGGGTACACCGATAAACTCATCTTT.